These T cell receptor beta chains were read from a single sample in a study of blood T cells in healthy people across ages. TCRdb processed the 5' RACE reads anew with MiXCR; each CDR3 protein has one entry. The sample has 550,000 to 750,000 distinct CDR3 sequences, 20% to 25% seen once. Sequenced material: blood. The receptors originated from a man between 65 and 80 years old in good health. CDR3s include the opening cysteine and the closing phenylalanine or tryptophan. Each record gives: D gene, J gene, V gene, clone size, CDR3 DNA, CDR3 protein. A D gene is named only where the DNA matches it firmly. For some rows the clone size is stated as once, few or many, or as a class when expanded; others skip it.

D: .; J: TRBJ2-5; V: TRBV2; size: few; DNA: TGTGCCAGCAGCACTAAAAAAGCAGGCCAAGAGACCCAGTACTTC; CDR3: CASSTKKAGQETQYF
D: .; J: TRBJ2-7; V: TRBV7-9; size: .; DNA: TGTGCCAGCAGCTTAGTGGGGATCAACACGCAGTACTTC; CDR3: CASSLVGINTQYF
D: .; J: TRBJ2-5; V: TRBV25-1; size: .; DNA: TGTGCCAGCAGTGTGTCCTCAATCGGAGGGTTCGAGACCCAGTACTTC; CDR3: CASSVSSIGGFETQYF
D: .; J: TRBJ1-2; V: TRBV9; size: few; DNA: TGTGCCAGCAGCTTGAGTGACAGTCTAGTTGGCTACACCTTC; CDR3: CASSLSDSLVGYTF
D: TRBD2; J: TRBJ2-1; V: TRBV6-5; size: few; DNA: TGTGCCAGCAGCTTGACTAGCGGGAGAGGTATCGGCAATGAGCAGTTCTTC; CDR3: CASSLTSGRGIGNEQFF
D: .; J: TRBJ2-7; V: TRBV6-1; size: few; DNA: TGTGCCAGCAGCGAACGGGCGGTGGGTGGCTACGAGCAGTACTTC; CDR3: CASSERAVGGYEQYF
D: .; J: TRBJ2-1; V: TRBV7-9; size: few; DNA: TGTGCCAGCAGCTTAGCAGGGGAAGAGACCCGGTACTTC; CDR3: CASSLAGEETRYF
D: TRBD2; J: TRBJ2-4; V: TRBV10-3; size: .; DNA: TGTGCCATCAGTGAGGCCGGGACTAGCGGGACCTGCTCCAACATTCAGTACTTC; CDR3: CAISEAGTSGTCSNIQYF
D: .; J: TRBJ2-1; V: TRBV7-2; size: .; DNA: TGTGCCAGCAGCAATACACTAGCCGGGGAGCAGTTCTTC; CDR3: CASSNTLAGEQFF
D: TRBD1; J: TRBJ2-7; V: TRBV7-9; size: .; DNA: TGTGCCAGCAGCCCCTTGGACAGGGGCGAGCAGTACTTC; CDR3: CASSPLDRGEQYF
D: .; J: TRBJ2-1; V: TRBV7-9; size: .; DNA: TGTGCCAGCAGCTTATGGGGTGAGCAGTTCTTC; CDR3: CASSLWGEQFF
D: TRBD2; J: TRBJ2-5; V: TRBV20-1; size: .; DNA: TGCAGTGCTGCCGGACTAGCTGAGACCCAGTACTTC; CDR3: CSAAGLAETQYF
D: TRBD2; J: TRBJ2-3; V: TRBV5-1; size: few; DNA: TGCGCCAGCAGCTTCGGCGGGAGAGGATGGGATACGCAGTATTTT; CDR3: CASSFGGRGWDTQYF
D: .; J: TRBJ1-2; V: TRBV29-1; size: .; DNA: TGCAGCGTTGTACAGGGCGGGGAAGGCTACACCTTC; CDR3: CSVVQGGEGYTF
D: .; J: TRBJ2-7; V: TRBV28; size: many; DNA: TGTGCCAGCAGTTTACCCTTTGGGGGAACCTCCTACGAGCAGTACTTC; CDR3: CASSLPFGGTSYEQYF
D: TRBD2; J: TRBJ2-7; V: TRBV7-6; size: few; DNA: TGTGCCAGCAGCTTAGGCGGTCGGACTAGCGGGAGTCAAGAGCAGTACTTC; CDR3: CASSLGGRTSGSQEQYF
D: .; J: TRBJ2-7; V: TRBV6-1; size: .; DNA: TGTGCCAGCAGTGAACTAGCTACCTACGAGCAGTACTTC; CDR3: CASSELATYEQYF
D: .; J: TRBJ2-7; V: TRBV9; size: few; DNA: TGTGCCAGCAGCTCCGGCGGGAAGACAACGTACGAGCAGTACTTC; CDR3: CASSSGGKTTYEQYF
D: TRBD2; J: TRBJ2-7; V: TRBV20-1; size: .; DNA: TGCAGTGTCATTCGGCCTAGCGGGAGTGAGCAGTACTTC; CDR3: CSVIRPSGSEQYF
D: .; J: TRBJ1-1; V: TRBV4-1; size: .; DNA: TGCGCCAGCAGCCAAGTTACAGTGAACACTGAAGCTTTCTTT; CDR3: CASSQVTVNTEAFF